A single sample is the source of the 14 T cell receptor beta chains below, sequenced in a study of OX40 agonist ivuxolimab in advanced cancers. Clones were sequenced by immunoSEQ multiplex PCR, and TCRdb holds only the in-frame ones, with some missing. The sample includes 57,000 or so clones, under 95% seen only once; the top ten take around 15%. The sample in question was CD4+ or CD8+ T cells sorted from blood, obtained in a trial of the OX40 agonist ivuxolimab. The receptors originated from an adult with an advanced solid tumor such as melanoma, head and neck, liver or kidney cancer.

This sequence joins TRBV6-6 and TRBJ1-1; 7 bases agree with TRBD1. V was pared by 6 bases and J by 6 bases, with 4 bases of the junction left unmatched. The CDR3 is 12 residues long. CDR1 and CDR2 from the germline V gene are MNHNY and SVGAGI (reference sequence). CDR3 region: CASRDRVAEAFF. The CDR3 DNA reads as TGTGCCAGCAGAGACAGGGTGGCTGAAGCTTTCTTT.

The CDR3 DNA is TGTGCCAGCAGCTTAACCCGACTAGCGGGGAACTCTGGGGCCAACGTCCTGACTTTC. Its translation: CASSLTRLAGNSGANVLTF. The chain uses TRBV7-3 and TRBJ2-6; 11 nucleotides align to TRBD2. This CDR3 contains 19 residues. Germline CDR1 and CDR2: SGHTA and FQGTGA. Trimming at V came to 0 bases and at J to 0 bases, leaving 4 bases not matched to a gene.

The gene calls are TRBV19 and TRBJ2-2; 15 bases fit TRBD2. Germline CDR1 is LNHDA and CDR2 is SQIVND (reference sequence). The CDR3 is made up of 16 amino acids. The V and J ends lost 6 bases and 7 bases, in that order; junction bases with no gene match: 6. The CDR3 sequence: CASRSGLAGGYGELFF. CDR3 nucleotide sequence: TGTGCCAGTAGATCTGGACTAGCGGGAGGGTACGGGGAGCTGTTTTTT.

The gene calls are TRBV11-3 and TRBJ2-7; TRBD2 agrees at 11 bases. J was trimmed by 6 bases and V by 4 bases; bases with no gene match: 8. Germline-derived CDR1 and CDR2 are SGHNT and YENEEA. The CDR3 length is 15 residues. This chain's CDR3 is CASSSNSGRALEQYF. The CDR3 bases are TGTGCCAGCAGCTCCAATAGCGGGAGGGCCCTCGAGCAGTACTTC.

The CDR3 protein is CASQVPGDYEQYF. CDR3 in DNA: TGTGCCAGCCAAGTGCCAGGGGACTACGAGCAGTACTTC. The V call is TRBV6-1, the J call TRBJ2-7, with D perhaps matching TRBD1 (6 bases). V lost 8 bases and J lost 3, with 14 bases in between. Germline CDR1 reads MNHNS; CDR2 reads SASEGT. The CDR3 is 13 amino acids.

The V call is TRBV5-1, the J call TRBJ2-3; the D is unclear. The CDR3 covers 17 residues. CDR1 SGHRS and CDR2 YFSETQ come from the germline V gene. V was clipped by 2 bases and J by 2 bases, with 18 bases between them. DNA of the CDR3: TGCGCCAGCAGCTTCTTAATCCCAACCCTAATCACAGATACGCAGTATTTT. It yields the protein CASSFLIPTLITDTQYF.

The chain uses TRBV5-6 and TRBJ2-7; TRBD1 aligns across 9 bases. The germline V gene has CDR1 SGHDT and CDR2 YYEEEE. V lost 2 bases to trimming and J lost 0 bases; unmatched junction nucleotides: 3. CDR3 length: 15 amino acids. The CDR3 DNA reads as TGTGCCAGCAGCTTCGGGACAGGGAGCTCCTACGAGCAGTACTTC. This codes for CASSFGTGSSYEQYF.

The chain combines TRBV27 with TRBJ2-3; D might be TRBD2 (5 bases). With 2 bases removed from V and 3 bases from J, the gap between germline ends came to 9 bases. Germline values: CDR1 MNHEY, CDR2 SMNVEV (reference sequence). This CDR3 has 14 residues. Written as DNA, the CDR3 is TGTGCCAGCAGTTTAGGACTGACTACAGATACGCAGTATTTT. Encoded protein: CASSLGLTTDTQYF.

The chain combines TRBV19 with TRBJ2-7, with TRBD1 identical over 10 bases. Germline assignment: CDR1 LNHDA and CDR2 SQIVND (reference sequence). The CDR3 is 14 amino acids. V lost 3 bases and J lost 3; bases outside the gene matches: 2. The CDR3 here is CASSIRDRGYEQYF. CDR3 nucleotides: TGTGCCAGTAGTATCCGGGACAGGGGCTACGAGCAGTACTTC.

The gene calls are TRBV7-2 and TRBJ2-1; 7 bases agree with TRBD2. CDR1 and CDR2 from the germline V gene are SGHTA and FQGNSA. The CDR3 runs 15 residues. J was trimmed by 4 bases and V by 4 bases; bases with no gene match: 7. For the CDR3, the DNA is TGTGCCAGCAGCTCCCAATCGCGGGGGTACAATGAGCAGTTCTTC. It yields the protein CASSSQSRGYNEQFF.

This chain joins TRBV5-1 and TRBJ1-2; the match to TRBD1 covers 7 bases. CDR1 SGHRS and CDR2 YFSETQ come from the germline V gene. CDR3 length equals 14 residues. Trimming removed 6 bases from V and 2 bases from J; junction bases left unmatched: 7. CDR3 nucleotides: TGCGCCAGCAACCTTCAGACAGGGAACTATGGCTACACCTTC. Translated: CASNLQTGNYGYTF.

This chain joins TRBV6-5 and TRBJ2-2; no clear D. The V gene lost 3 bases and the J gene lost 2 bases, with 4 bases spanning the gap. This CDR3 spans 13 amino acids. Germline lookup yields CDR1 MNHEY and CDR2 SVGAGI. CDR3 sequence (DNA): TGTGCCAGCAGTTATTCAAACACCGGGGAGCTGTTTTTT. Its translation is CASSYSNTGELFF.

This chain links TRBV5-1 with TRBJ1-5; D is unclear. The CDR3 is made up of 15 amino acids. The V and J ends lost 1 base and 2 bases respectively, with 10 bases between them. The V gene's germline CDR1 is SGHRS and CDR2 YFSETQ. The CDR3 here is CASSLTGQGNQPQHF. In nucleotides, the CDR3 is TGCGCCAGCAGCTTGACGGGCCAGGGCAATCAGCCCCAGCATTTT.

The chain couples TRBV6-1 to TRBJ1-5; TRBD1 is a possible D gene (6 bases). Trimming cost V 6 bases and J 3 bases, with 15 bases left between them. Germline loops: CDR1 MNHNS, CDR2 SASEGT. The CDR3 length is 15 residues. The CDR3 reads CASSPLPGANQPQHF. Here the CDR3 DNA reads TGTGCCAGCAGCCCGCTGCCGGGGGCCAATCAGCCCCAGCATTTT.